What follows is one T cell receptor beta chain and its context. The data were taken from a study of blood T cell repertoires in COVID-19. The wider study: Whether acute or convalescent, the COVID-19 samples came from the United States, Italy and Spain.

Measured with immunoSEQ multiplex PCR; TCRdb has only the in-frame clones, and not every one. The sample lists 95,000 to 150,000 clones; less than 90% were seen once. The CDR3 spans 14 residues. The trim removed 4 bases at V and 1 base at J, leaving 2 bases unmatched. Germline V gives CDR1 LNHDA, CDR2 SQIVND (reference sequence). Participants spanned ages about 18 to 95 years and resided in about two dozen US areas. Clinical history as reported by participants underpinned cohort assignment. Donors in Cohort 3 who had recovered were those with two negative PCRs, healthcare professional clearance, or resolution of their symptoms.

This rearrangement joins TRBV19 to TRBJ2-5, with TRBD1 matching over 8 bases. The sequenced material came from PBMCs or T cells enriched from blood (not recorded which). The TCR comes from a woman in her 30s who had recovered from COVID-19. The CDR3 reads CASSTDRGQETQYF. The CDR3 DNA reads TGTGCCAGTAGTACAGACAGGGGCCAAGAGACCCAGTACTTC.